One sample yielded the 18 T cell receptor beta chains listed below, sequenced in a study of blood T cells in healthy people across ages. Alongside a J-beta primer mix, a sample-barcoded 5' primer served in a second PCR lasting about 7 to 11 cycles. TCRdb redid the calling of the 5' RACE reads with MiXCR, one entry per CDR3 protein. Among about 1,500,000 distinct CDR3 sequences listed, 28% were seen once. The source material was blood. These receptors originate from a woman aged 25 to 39 in good health.

This clonotype was recorded at least ten times. The rearrangement uses TRBV6-2 or TRBV6-3 and TRBJ2-5; D gene unclear. The DNA end is a closer match to TRBJ2-7, so the J assignment may be wrong. The CDR3 totals 12 residues. Germline CDR1 MNHEY, CDR2 SVGEGT. The CDR3 here is CASSILSGEQYF. CDR3 bases: TGTGCCAGCAGTATTCTGTCCGGCGAGCAGTACTTC.

The chain is built from TRBV11-1 and TRBJ2-3; TRBD2 aligns across 9 bases. The CDR3 loop spans 15 amino acids. V lost 3 bases and J lost 1; bases outside the gene matches: 2. From germline, CDR1 is SGHAT and CDR2 FQDESV (reference sequence). In DNA form, the CDR3 reads TGTGCCAGCAGCTTGAAGCGGGGGGGCACAGATACGCAGTATTTT. This translates into CASSLKRGGTDTQYF.

This clonotype occurred many times. The chain is built from TRBV7-2 and TRBJ2-5, with D perhaps TRBD1 or TRBD2 (6 bases each). Trimming shortened V by 0 bases and J by 4 bases, and 12 bases separated the two germline ends. CDR3 length: 15 residues. Germline assignment: CDR1 SGHTA and CDR2 FQGNSA. The CDR3 loop is CASSLASGAGETQYF. The CDR3 region has the DNA TGTGCCAGCAGCTTAGCGTCGGGGGCGGGAGAGACCCAGTACTTC.

The chain is built from TRBV7-9 and TRBJ2-7; 11 nucleotides align to TRBD2. Looked up from germline, CDR1 is SEHNR and CDR2 is FQNEAQ (reference sequence). The CDR3 spans 15 residues. The V and J ends lost 5 bases and 4 bases, in that order; junction bases with no gene match: 7. CDR3 in amino acids: CASSHPGLADYEQYF. In DNA, the CDR3 is TGTGCCAGCAGCCATCCGGGACTAGCGGATTACGAGCAGTACTTC.

The rearrangement joins TRBV5-1 to TRBJ2-1, with 10 nucleotides matching TRBD2. Germline V gene sequence: CDR1 SGHRS, CDR2 YFSETQ. Trimming took 2 bases from V and 5 from J; bases not matched to a gene: 7. This CDR3 is 16 amino acids long. The CDR3 region has the DNA TGCGCCAGCAGCTTCTCTAAACTAGCGGGGAACAATGAGCAGTTCTTC. This encodes CASSFSKLAGNNEQFF.

As to this clonotype: A read error may explain this, as a much larger clone is one base away. This rearrangement joins TRBV12-3 or TRBV12-4 to TRBJ1-4; weak D call: TRBD1 (6 bases). V lost 3 bases and J 6 bases, leaving 11 bases between the germline ends. CDR3 size: 14 residues. The CDR3 loop is CASSFAGGHEKLFF. The DNA for the CDR3 is TGTGCCAGCAGTTTTGCCGGGGGCCATGAAAAACTGTTTTTT.

In this sample, this clonotype turned up many times. This sequence joins TRBV27 and TRBJ1-1, with 7 bases lining up with TRBD1. Per the germline V gene, CDR1 is MNHEY and CDR2 is SMNVEV (reference sequence). With 3 bases clipped from V and 4 bases from J, the junction kept 8 bases outside the gene matches. The CDR3 has 15 amino acids. CDR3 in amino acids: CASSFWTGAGTEAFF. The CDR3 DNA follows: TGTGCCAGCAGTTTCTGGACAGGTGCGGGCACTGAAGCTTTCTTT.

This clonotype was counted many times. The chain couples TRBV20-1 to TRBJ1-2, with D maybe TRBD1 (6 bases). Looked up from germline, CDR1 is DFQATT and CDR2 is SNEGSKA (reference sequence). CDR3 length equals 12 residues. Trimming removed 4 bases at V and 2 bases at J, with 8 bases between. The CDR3 protein is CSATGVNYGYTF. The CDR3 region has the DNA TGCAGTGCTACAGGGGTCAACTATGGCTACACCTTC.

This clonotype occurred a few times. The chain carries TRBV7-6 and TRBJ2-2; weak D call: TRBD2 (5 bases). The CDR3 loop spans 10 amino acids. CDR1 and CDR2 from the germline V gene are SGHVS and FNYEAQ. Between the trimmed V and J ends, which lost 10 bases and 12 bases, there was a span of 12 bases. The chain's CDR3 is CATGSGKLFF. As DNA, the CDR3 is TGTGCCACCGGCTCGGGGAAGCTGTTTTTT.

The genes are TRBV7-2 and TRBJ2-5, with D hard to call. The J call may be in error: the DNA end matches TRBJ2-1 better. This CDR3 spans 15 amino acids. CDR1 is SGHTA, CDR2 FQGNSA, per germline. CDR3 residues: CASSRRSHAPETQFF. The CDR3 DNA sequence: TGTGCCAGCAGCCGCCGGTCCCACGCCCCAGAGACCCAGTTCTTC.

This clonotype was detected many times. The rearrangement links TRBV7-8 to TRBJ2-6; D is uncertain. Deletions cut 5 bases from V and 4 bases from J, with 12 bases between. The germline V gene has CDR1 SGHVS and CDR2 FQNEAQ. The CDR3 length is 15 residues. CDR3 region: CASSRYNLGANVLTF. The CDR3 bases are TGTGCCAGCAGCCGGTACAATCTGGGGGCCAACGTCCTGACTTTC.

This clonotype was detected only once. A read error may explain this, as a much larger clone is one base away. The chain recombines TRBV29-1 with TRBJ2-5; TRBD2 is a possible D gene (5 bases). The ends were cut back, 3 bases at V and 4 bases at J, with 18 bases in the middle. The germline V gene has CDR1 SQVTM and CDR2 ANQGSEA. This CDR3 spans 15 amino acids. The CDR3 DNA reads as TGCAGCGTTGATGGTGTAGGGAGACGGGGAGAGACCCAGTACTTC. It codes for CSVDGVGRRGETQYF. Full variable domain (missing parts from reference TRBV29-1 and TRBJ2-5): SAVISQKPSRDICQRGTSLTIQCQVDSQVTMMFWYRQQPGQSLTLIATANQGSEATYESGFVIDKFPISRPNLTFSTLTVSNMSPEDSSIYLCSVDGVGRRGETQYFGPGTRLLVL.

A few counts support this clonotype. The CDR3: CASSQDFGGTNTGELFF. CDR3 DNA sequence: TGCGCCAGCAGCCAAGATTTTGGAGGTACGAACACCGGGGAGCTGTTTTTT. This rearrangement joins TRBV4-3 to TRBJ2-2, with D possibly being TRBD2 (5 bases). Looked up from germline, CDR1 is LGHNA and CDR2 is YSLEER. The CDR3 is 17 amino acids. Trimming left V 0 bases short and J 0 bases short, with 11 bases between.

V gene TRBV6-5 combines with J gene TRBJ1-1, with 7 nucleotides matching TRBD1. The CDR3 loop spans 18 amino acids. Per the germline V gene, CDR1 is MNHEY and CDR2 is SVGAGI. Trimming removed 3 bases from V and 4 bases from J; junction bases left unmatched: 17. CDR3 amino acids: CASSYSEGATRISTEAFF. For the CDR3, the DNA is TGTGCCAGCAGTTATTCGGAGGGGGCGACAAGGATATCCACTGAAGCTTTCTTT.

This clonotype was counted only a few times. J is TRBJ2-5 and V is TRBV12-3 or TRBV12-4; tentative D call: TRBD2 (5 bases). The CDR3 consists of 15 residues. V lost 4 bases and J 4 bases, leaving 16 bases between the germline ends. Here the CDR3 reads CASSSPQPGLETQYF. The CDR3 DNA follows: TGTGCCAGCAGTTCACCGCAGCCCGGACTAGAGACCCAGTACTTC.

This chain joins TRBV5-1 and TRBJ2-1; 10 nucleotides agree with TRBD2. The J call may be in error: the DNA end matches TRBJ2-7 better. This CDR3 has 16 residues. Germline V gene data show CDR1 as SGHRS and CDR2 as YFSETQ. The CDR3 sequence is CASSPTSGTSYNEQYF. The CDR3 bases are TGCGCCAGCAGCCCCACTAGCGGGACCTCCTACAATGAGCAGTACTTC.

Concerning this clonotype: A much larger clone differs by one base, so this may be a read error. V usage is TRBV12-3 or TRBV12-4 and J usage is TRBJ2-7; a possible D gene is TRBD1 (6 bases). The CDR3 is 12 residues long. CDR3 in amino acids: CVSRARGDEQYF. The CDR3, as DNA: TGTGTCAGCAGGGCCAGGGGAGACGAGCAGTACTTC.

This clonotype showed up just a few times. The chain joins TRBV12-3 or TRBV12-4 to TRBJ1-5; no reliable D call. The CDR3 extends over 13 amino acids. V lost 8 bases to trimming and J lost 5 bases, with 13 bases between them. In nucleotides, the CDR3 is TGTGCCAGCCGACGGGGATTTGATCAGCCCCAGCATTTT. Protein sequence: CASRRGFDQPQHF.